Here is one T cell receptor beta chain with its context. The data were produced by immunoSEQ multiplex PCR, yet TCRdb's version contains in-frame clones alone and is incomplete. Of 250,000 to 350,000 clones listed, about 89% are singletons. CDR3 length: 15 residues. The V and J ends lost 1 base and 0 bases respectively, with 4 bases between them. Germline lookup yields CDR1 MNHNS and CDR2 SASEGT. The data stem from a study of blood T cell repertoires in COVID-19. At the level of the study: Italy, Spain and the United States were the sources of the convalescent and acute COVID-19 samples.

Material for sequencing was peripheral blood. The sequence derives from a man between 25 and 39 years old with acute or convalescent COVID-19. The V and J genes are TRBV6-1 and TRBJ2-6, with no clear D. For the CDR3, the DNA is TGTGCCAGCAGTGAAGTCTTCTCTGGGGCCAACGTCCTGACTTTC. Amino acid sequence: CASSEVFSGANVLTF.